These 28 T cell receptor beta chains came from one sample sequenced in a study of cytomegalovirus exposure and HLA in healthy donors. PCR involved 60 Vbeta and 13 Jbeta primers. Measured with immunoSEQ multiplex PCR; TCRdb has only the in-frame clones, and not every one. The sample records some 120,000 clones, 75% being singletons. The sample was PBMCs. Receptors were obtained from a woman aged 35 to 49 in good health and CMV-seropositive.

The V call is TRBV6-5, the J call TRBJ1-5; D is unclear. Trimming cost V 6 bases and J 4 bases, with 10 bases left between them. CDR3 length: 13 amino acids. Germline loops: CDR1 MNHEY, CDR2 SVGAGI. This CDR3 is CASRLRLNQPQHF. The CDR3 region has the DNA TGTGCCAGCAGACTCCGACTGAATCAGCCCCAGCATTTT.

V usage is TRBV28 and J usage is TRBJ1-2; the D is unclear. Germline CDR1 MDHEN, CDR2 SYDVKM. V was shortened by 7 bases and J by 2 bases, with 11 bases between the two germline ends. The CDR3 consists of 13 residues. The CDR3 bases are TGTGCCAGCATGAGGAGTCAGAACTATGGCTACACCTTC. Its protein is CASMRSQNYGYTF.

The rearrangement uses TRBV4-3 and TRBJ2-7; 7 nucleotides match TRBD2. The CDR3 has 16 residues. CDR1 LGHNA and CDR2 YSLEER come from the germline V gene. The J segment lost 3 bases and the V segment lost 0 bases, leaving 8 bases of the junction unmatched. The CDR3 coding sequence is TGCGCCAGCAGCCAAGATTGGGGCGGGGGACTCTACGAGCAGTACTTC. Translation gives CASSQDWGGGLYEQYF.

The V call is TRBV30, the J call TRBJ2-5, with D unclear. The end of the DNA fits TRBJ2-7 better, so the J call may be wrong. The CDR3 sequence is 13 residues long. Germline V lookup: CDR1 GTSNPN, CDR2 SVGIG (reference sequence). This chain's CDR3 is CASDTPRWGEQYF. In DNA form, the CDR3 reads TGTGCCTCCGACACCCCAAGATGGGGCGAGCAGTACTTC.

This clone was seen just once. The chain links TRBV15 to TRBJ2-2; TRBD2 matches 7 bases. Germline V gene sequence: CDR1 LNHNV, CDR2 YYDKDF (reference sequence). The CDR3 totals 14 residues. With 4 bases clipped from V and 5 bases from J, the junction kept 4 bases outside the gene matches. The CDR3 reads CATSTRGDTGELFF. The CDR3 region has the DNA TGTGCCACCAGCACCCGGGGGGATACCGGGGAGCTGTTTTTT.

This clone has just one count. The J gene is TRBJ1-2, the V gene TRBV6-1; TRBD1 matches at 8 bases. The V gene end was trimmed by 4 bases and the J gene end by 4 bases; junction bases not matched to a gene: 8. The CDR3 runs to 15 residues. Germline assignment: CDR1 MNHNS and CDR2 SASEGT. For the CDR3, the DNA is TGTGCCAGCAGTGTCGACAGGGGCGGCGGCTATGGCTACACCTTC. This gives the protein CASSVDRGGGYGYTF.

The chain uses TRBV7-6 and TRBJ2-6; 9 nucleotides line up with TRBD1. The germline CDR1 and CDR2 sequences are SGHVS and FNYEAQ. This CDR3 region has 17 residues. The V segment lost 2 bases and the J segment 2 bases; nucleotides outside the gene matches: 4. Written as DNA, the CDR3 is TGTGCCAGCAGCTTAAGGGACAGGGCCCCTGGGGCCAACGTCCTGACTTTC. Residues: CASSLRDRAPGANVLTF.

In this sample, this clone turned up once. The chain carries TRBV7-9 and TRBJ1-2, with D hard to call. Germline CDR1 and CDR2: SEHNR and FQNEAQ (reference sequence). This CDR3 region has 15 residues. V was cut by 6 bases and J by 0 bases, with 14 bases left in between. DNA of the CDR3: TGTGCCAGCAGTCCGCCCACACCTCCTAACTATGGCTACACCTTC. It specifies CASSPPTPPNYGYTF.

The rearrangement uses TRBV7-2 and TRBJ2-5; 9 nucleotides match TRBD2. Germline loops: CDR1 SGHTA, CDR2 FQGNSA. With V trimmed by 8 bases and J by 3 bases, 7 bases remained unmatched. This CDR3 has 14 residues. The CDR3 region has the DNA TGTGCCAGCGGGAGCGGGGGGCCGGAAGAGACCCAGTACTTC. It encodes CASGSGGPEETQYF.

This clone has just a few counts. J is TRBJ2-1 and V is TRBV11-3; perhaps TRBD1 as D (5 bases). Germline assignment: CDR1 SGHNT and CDR2 YENEEA. Trimming cost V 4 bases and J 2 bases, with 9 bases left between them. CDR3 length equals 14 residues. The CDR3 loop is CASSSLDTYNEQFF. CDR3 bases: TGTGCCAGCAGCTCATTGGACACCTACAATGAGCAGTTCTTC.

This chain connects TRBV4-1 to TRBJ2-1; 7 nucleotides agree with TRBD2. V trimming: 4 bases; J trimming: 3 bases; junction bases outside the gene matches: 12. This CDR3 has 17 residues. Germline V CDR1 and CDR2: MGHRA, YSYEKL. For the CDR3, the DNA is TGCGCCAGCAGCCCCAAGGTGGGGGGAGGGTTCTACAATGAGCAGTTCTTC. It yields the protein CASSPKVGGGFYNEQFF.

This chain connects TRBV5-1 to TRBJ1-1; D is unresolved. V dropped 5 bases and J dropped 1 base, with 9 bases sitting between them. The germline V gene encodes CDR1 SGHRS and CDR2 YFSETQ. This CDR3 has 13 amino acids. In DNA form, the CDR3 reads TGCGCCAGCAGGAAGCTAACGAACACTGAAGCTTTCTTT. It specifies CASRKLTNTEAFF.

The gene calls are TRBV4-2 and TRBJ2-7, with D possibly being TRBD2 (5 bases). CDR1 is LGHNA and CDR2 is YNFKEQ in the germline V gene. Trimming stripped 0 bases from V and 1 base from J, with 7 bases between. The CDR3 covers 14 residues. Written as DNA, the CDR3 is TGTGCCAGCAGCCAAGAGAGGGTTTCCTACGAGCAGTACTTC. Translating gives CASSQERVSYEQYF.

V usage is TRBV30 and J usage is TRBJ2-5; tentatively, D is TRBD1 (5 bases). The DNA matches TRBJ2-7 better at its end, which makes the J call doubtful. Germline CDR1 reads GTSNPN; CDR2 reads SVGIG (reference sequence). The CDR3 sequence is 13 residues long. CDR3 region: CAWSLGVGREQYF. CDR3 in DNA: TGTGCCTGGAGTCTTGGGGTGGGGCGCGAGCAGTACTTC.

The chain combines TRBV28 with TRBJ1-4, with a possible D match to TRBD1 (5 bases). This CDR3 is built from 15 residues. Trimming left V 10 bases short and J 4 bases short, with 19 bases between. In germline, CDR1 is MDHEN, CDR2 SYDVKM. In nucleotides, the CDR3 is TGTGCCACCTACGAACTCAGGGCGAGTAATGAAAAACTGTTTTTT. Translated: CATYELRASNEKLFF. Looking up the rest from reference TRBV28 and TRBJ1-4 gives the full variable domain: DVKVTQSSRYLVKRTGEKVFLECVQDMDHENMFWYRQDPGLGLRLIYFSYDVKMKEKGDIPEGYSVSREKKERFSLILESASTNQTSMYLCATYELRASNEKLFFGSGTQLSVL.

The rearrangement uses TRBV7-9 and TRBJ1-1, with a possible D match to TRBD1 (6 bases). The CDR3 has 15 residues. The germline V gene encodes CDR1 SEHNR and CDR2 FQNEAQ (reference sequence). V shed 1 base and J shed 0 bases, with 9 bases lying between them. CDR3 bases: TGTGCCAGCAGCTTAGGGGAGGGGGTGAACACTGAAGCTTTCTTT. Its translation: CASSLGEGVNTEAFF.

This clone turned up a few times. The chain carries TRBV6-6 and TRBJ1-5, with 10 bases lining up with TRBD1. Germline CDR1 MNHNY, CDR2 SVGAGI (reference sequence). The CDR3 has 16 amino acids. Trimming took 2 bases from V and 3 from J; bases not matched to a gene: 4. The CDR3 spells CASSYGTGAHNQPQHF. The CDR3 DNA follows: TGTGCCAGCAGTTACGGGACAGGGGCACACAATCAGCCCCAGCATTTT.

The V call is TRBV6-1, the J call TRBJ2-4; D is undetermined. Germline lookup yields CDR1 MNHNS and CDR2 SASEGT. Trimming removed 2 bases from V and 3 bases from J, with 11 bases in between. CDR3 length: 15 amino acids. Here the CDR3 DNA reads TGTGCCAGCAGTGAACTTGGCACAGACAAAAACATTCAGTACTTC. Its protein is CASSELGTDKNIQYF.

This clone was counted a few times. This chain links TRBV7-8 with TRBJ2-1, with TRBD2 matching over 7 bases. CDR1 and CDR2 (germline): SGHVS, FQNEAQ. The CDR3 sequence is 16 residues long. V was clipped by 2 bases and J by 6 bases; unmatched bases: 10. DNA of the CDR3: TGTGCCAGCAGCTTAAGAGGGGAGCGCGGGGGCAATGAGCAGTTCTTC. Translated: CASSLRGERGGNEQFF.

This chain links TRBV15 with TRBJ2-1; 9 bases line up with TRBD2. This CDR3 has 16 amino acids. J lost 5 bases, V lost 3 bases, and 8 bases had no gene match. Looked up from germline, CDR1 is LNHNV and CDR2 is YYDKDF (reference sequence). This CDR3 reads CATSSRLAALNNEQFF. Here the CDR3 DNA reads TGTGCCACCAGCAGTCGACTAGCGGCCCTGAACAATGAGCAGTTCTTC.

The J gene is TRBJ2-6, the V gene TRBV4-2; possibly TRBD2 for D (5 bases). The CDR3 extends over 17 amino acids. Germline CDR1 is LGHNA and CDR2 is YNFKEQ. With 4 bases removed from V and 4 bases from J, the gap between germline ends came to 17 bases. The CDR3, as DNA: TGTGCCAGCAGCCCTCAAGATATAGCGAACGGGGCCAACGTCCTGACTTTC. As protein: CASSPQDIANGANVLTF.

The rearrangement uses TRBV6-1 and TRBJ2-7; possible D gene TRBD2, 5 bases. In germline, CDR1 is MNHNS, CDR2 SASEGT. Trimming cost V 3 bases and J 4 bases, with 16 bases left between them. CDR3 size: 15 residues. Here the CDR3 reads CASSDLFERQYEQYF. DNA of the CDR3: TGTGCCAGCAGTGATCTGTTCGAGCGGCAATACGAGCAGTACTTC.

This chain connects TRBV5-4 to TRBJ1-1, with D possibly being TRBD1 (5 bases). The ends were cut back, 1 base at V and 6 bases at J, with 13 bases in the middle. The germline V gene has CDR1 SGHNT and CDR2 YYREEE (reference sequence). This CDR3 comprises 14 residues. The CDR3 loop is CASSLTGPFAEAFF. The CDR3 DNA follows: TGTGCCAGCAGCTTGACAGGCCCATTCGCTGAAGCTTTCTTT.

This sequence joins TRBV5-8 and TRBJ1-6; possible D gene TRBD1, 6 bases. V was shortened by 4 bases and J by 3 bases, with 8 bases between the two germline ends. Germline lookup yields CDR1 SGHTS and CDR2 YDEGEE. This CDR3 has 14 residues. Here the CDR3 reads CASSQDSYNSPLHF. The DNA of the CDR3 is TGTGCCAGCAGCCAGGACAGCTATAATTCACCCCTCCACTTT. Based on the CDR3 plus reference TRBV5-8 and TRBJ1-6, the full variable domain is EAGVTQSPTHLIKTRGQQATLRCSPISGHTSVYWYQQALGLGLQFLLWYDEGEERNRGNFPPRFSGRQFPNYSSELNVNALELEDSALYLCASSQDSYNSPLHFGNGTRLTVT.

The chain is built from TRBV7-2 and TRBJ2-7; D perhaps matches TRBD1 (6 bases). The V and J ends lost 4 bases and 2 bases respectively, with 12 bases between them. The CDR3 loop spans 14 amino acids. Germline V gives CDR1 SGHTA, CDR2 FQGNSA. The CDR3 sequence is CASSSDRRAYEQYF. The CDR3 nucleotides are TGTGCCAGCAGCTCAGACAGGCGAGCCTACGAGCAGTACTTC.

The rearrangement links TRBV7-2 to TRBJ1-2; no clear D gene. V was cut by 2 bases and J by 8 bases, with 9 bases left in between. CDR1 is SGHTA and CDR2 is FQGNSA in the germline V gene. The CDR3 covers 12 residues. CDR3 sequence reads: CASSLMSGGYTF. The CDR3 region has the DNA TGTGCCAGCAGCTTAATGTCGGGAGGCTACACCTTC.

Only one count was recorded for this clone. The rearrangement uses TRBV6-1 and TRBJ1-1, with 12 bases aligning to TRBD1. Germline-derived CDR1 and CDR2 are MNHNS and SASEGT. V gave up 1 base and J gave up 1 base; unmatched junction bases: 4. The CDR3 consists of 17 residues. As DNA, the CDR3 is TGTGCCAGCAGTGAAGAAGGGACAGGGGGCGCGAACACTGAAGCTTTCTTT. It codes for CASSEEGTGGANTEAFF.

The rearrangement uses TRBV7-9 and TRBJ2-1; 10 bases map to TRBD2. The CDR3 is 17 amino acids. V lost 0 bases and J lost 4; bases outside the gene matches: 6. The V gene's germline CDR1 is SEHNR and CDR2 FQNEAQ (reference sequence). The CDR3 DNA reads TGTGCCAGCAGCTTAGCGGAGGGACTAGCGCGGTACAATGAGCAGTTCTTC. Protein sequence: CASSLAEGLARYNEQFF.